The rows below give T cell receptor beta chains drawn from one sample of a study of T cell changes during pregnancy in multiple sclerosis. The table came from immunoSEQ multiplex PCR; TCRdb's copy has only in-frame clones and leaves some out. The sample has more than 35,000 clones; approximately 90% are singletons. Here the sequenced sample was CD4+ T cells from peripheral blood mononuclear cells, taken in the third trimester of pregnancy. These receptors were obtained from a female donor in good health, enrolled as a control in a pregnancy study. The CDR3 runs from the conserved cysteine through the conserved F or W. Fields, in order: CDR3 length, V gene, D gene, J gene, clone size, CDR3 DNA, CDR3 protein. A D gene is named only where the DNA matches it firmly. Size tells how often a clone was seen (once, few, many) or the class of an expanded clone, and some rows leave it out.

>18|TRBV7-2|.|TRBJ1-1|.
TGTGCCAGCAGCTTAAATTCCCTCGGGGGTCCCTTGAACACTGAAGCTTTCTTT
CASSLNSLGGPLNTEAFF
>18|TRBV9|TRBD2|TRBJ2-2|medium-sized
TGTGCCAGCAGCGTAGGCCCGTCTAGCGGGAGAGGAGGCGGGGAGCTGTTTTTT
CASSVGPSSGRGGGELFF
>16|TRBV28|.|TRBJ1-5|.
TGTGCCAGCACCCCAGCAGGGGAGGGAAGCAATCAGCCCCAGCATTTT
CASTPAGEGSNQPQHF
>15|TRBV28|.|TRBJ2-5|.
TGTGCCAGCAGTTTTGGGACAAGGATCGGCGAGACCCAGTACTTC
CASSFGTRIGETQYF
>12|TRBV18|TRBD1|TRBJ1-5|.
TGTGCCAGCTCACCTGCCCAGGGGGCCCAGCATTTT
CASSPAQGAQHF
>12|TRBV29-1|TRBD1|TRBJ1-2|.
TGCAGCGTTGGAGACAGGGGGGATGGCTACACCTTC
CSVGDRGDGYTF
>13|TRBV25-1|.|TRBJ1-2|.
TGTGCCAGCAAAGAACAGGAAAACTATGGCTACACCTTC
CASKEQENYGYTF
>15|TRBV6-5|TRBD1|TRBJ1-1|.
TGTGCCAGCACCGATTATACAGGGGGGAACACTGAAGCTTTCTTT
CASTDYTGGNTEAFF
>16|TRBV5-1|TRBD1|TRBJ1-3|.
TGCGCCAGCAGCTTGAGGGCAGGGGGTAATGGAAACACCATATATTTT
CASSLRAGGNGNTIYF
>17|TRBV7-6|TRBD1|TRBJ1-5|.
TGTGCCAGCAGCTCCCGGAGTTTGGGACAGGCCAATCAGCCCCAGCATTTT
CASSSRSLGQANQPQHF
>14|TRBV7-2|.|TRBJ2-7|.
TGTGCCAGCAGCTTAGGTAGCGCCTACTACGAGCAGTACTTC
CASSLGSAYYEQYF
>15|TRBV11-3|TRBD2|TRBJ2-1|.
TGTGCCAGCAGCCTTAGCGGGGGGGGTTCAAGTGAGCAGTTCTTC
CASSLSGGGSSEQFF
>14|TRBV6-6|.|TRBJ2-2|.
TGTGCCAGCAGTATCCAGGGGTTAACCGGGGAGCTGTTTTTT
CASSIQGLTGELFF
>14|TRBV28|TRBD1|TRBJ2-3|.
TGTGCCAGCAGCACAGACAGGGGGAGAGATACGCAGTATTTT
CASSTDRGRDTQYF
>14|TRBV7-2|.|TRBJ2-3|.
TGTGCCAGCAGCTTGAGGGGGTCCACAGATACGCAGTATTTT
CASSLRGSTDTQYF
>15|TRBV27|TRBD1|TRBJ1-5|.
TGTGCCAGCAGCCCTTGGACAGGGGGGAATCAGCCCCAGCATTTT
CASSPWTGGNQPQHF
>15|TRBV5-6|TRBD2|TRBJ2-3|.
TGTGCCAGCAGCTTGTCCGGACTAGGAACAGATACGCAGTATTTT
CASSLSGLGTDTQYF
>14|TRBV27|TRBD1|TRBJ1-2|.
TGTGCCAGCAGTTTGAACAGGGGGAACTATGGCTACACCTTC
CASSLNRGNYGYTF
>14|TRBV11-2|TRBD1|TRBJ2-7|.
TGTGCCAGCAGCTCCGCAGGGGGCACCTACGAGCAGTACTTC
CASSSAGGTYEQYF
>16|TRBV28|.|TRBJ2-3|.
TGTGCCAGCAGGGCACCCTGGGCAAGAGGCACAGATACGCAGTATTTT
CASRAPWARGTDTQYF
>16|TRBV28|.|TRBJ2-4|.
TGTGCCAGCAGCACCTTAGACTTTATAGCCAAAAACATTCAGTACTTC
CASSTLDFIAKNIQYF
>15|TRBV18|TRBD1|TRBJ2-1|.
TGTGCCAGCTCACCCCGACAGGGGACCTACAATGAGCAGTTCTTC
CASSPRQGTYNEQFF
>14|TRBV6-5|TRBD1|TRBJ2-7|.
TGTGCCAGCTCCCTAGGACAGGGGGGGTACGAGCAGTACTTC
CASSLGQGGYEQYF
>12|TRBV30|.|TRBJ2-6|.
TGTTCAAGCTTCTCTGGGGCCAACGTCCTGACTTTC
CSSFSGANVLTF
>15|TRBV7-9|TRBD1|TRBJ2-1|.
TGTGCCAGCAGCTCCATAAGGGGGCGGCGGAATGAGCAGTTCTTC
CASSSIRGRRNEQFF
>14|TRBV7-2|TRBD1|TRBJ1-2|few
TGTGCCAGCAGCTTACAGGGGGACAACTATGGCTACACCTTC
CASSLQGDNYGYTF
>16|TRBV5-5|TRBD2|TRBJ2-1|.
TGTGCCAGCAGCTTGGGGGCGTGGACTAGCTACAATGAGCAGTTCTTC
CASSLGAWTSYNEQFF
>15|TRBV6-5|TRBD1|TRBJ2-7|.
TGTGCCAGCAGATTCCGGGACAGGGGACCCTACGAGCAGTACTTC
CASRFRDRGPYEQYF
>12|TRBV25-1|.|TRBJ2-5|.
TGTGCCAGCAGTGAAGGGCTGGGCAGGCCTCACTTC
CASSEGLGRPHF
>16|TRBV6-1|TRBD2|TRBJ2-3|.
TGTGCCAGCAGTGTGGAGGCGGGGGGGGGCACAGATACGCAGTATTTT
CASSVEAGGGTDTQYF
>18|TRBV28|.|TRBJ2-7|.
TGTGCCAGCAGTTTTACCTATGAATGGCAGGGTACCTCCTACGAGCAGTACTTC
CASSFTYEWQGTSYEQYF
>15|TRBV5-6|TRBD1|TRBJ1-2|once
TGTGCCAGCAGCTTGTTGGGGACAGGGGGGTATGGCTACACCTTC
CASSLLGTGGYGYTF
>23|TRBV21-1|.|TRBJ2-3|.
TGTGCCAGCAGCAAAAAATCAACGACGCCGATTTTCCCACTAGCGGGAGTGGCAGATACGCAGTATTTT
CASSKKSTTPIFPLAGVADTQYF
>15|TRBV5-8|.|TRBJ2-7|.
TGTGCCAGCAGCACCCCGTGGCCGAGGAACTACGAGCAGTACTTC
CASSTPWPRNYEQYF
>17|TRBV2|TRBD1|TRBJ1-5|.
TGTGCCAGCAGGTGGAGGGGGGGACAGGGGGCAGATCAGCCCCAGCATTTT
CASRWRGGQGADQPQHF
>16|TRBV7-2|.|TRBJ2-2|.
TGTGCCAGCAGCACCTACAAGGGACTCGCGGGCGGGGAGCTGTTTTTT
CASSTYKGLAGGELFF
>14|TRBV5-5|.|TRBJ1-6|.
TGTGCCAGCAGCTTAACGGTGGATAATTCACCCCTCCACTTT
CASSLTVDNSPLHF
>14|TRBV27|.|TRBJ2-5|.
TGTGCCAGCAGCCCCCGGGACAACCAAGAGACCCAGTACTTC
CASSPRDNQETQYF
>16|TRBV28|TRBD1|TRBJ2-3|.
TGTGCCAGCAGCCCTTACGGGACAGGTTTCACAGATACGCAGTATTTT
CASSPYGTGFTDTQYF
>15|TRBV18|TRBD2|TRBJ2-1|.
TGTGCCAGCTCACCGGGGGGACTAGCGCAGAATGAGCAGTTCTTC
CASSPGGLAQNEQFF
>16|TRBV7-9|TRBD2|TRBJ2-1|once
TGTGCCAGCAGCCGGACTAGCGGGAGCCCATACAATGAGCAGTTCTTC
CASSRTSGSPYNEQFF
>18|TRBV11-3|TRBD2|TRBJ2-7|.
TGTGCCAGCAGCTTAGTCTTTTTCGGAGGTAGCGGGTCCTACGAGCAGTACTTC
CASSLVFFGGSGSYEQYF
>15|TRBV19|.|TRBJ1-5|.
TGTGCCAGTAGTATCTCTGGGAGGAGCAATCAGCCCCAGCATTTT
CASSISGRSNQPQHF
>14|TRBV7-2|.|TRBJ2-7|.
TGTGCCAGCAGCCCCCTAGGAGGAGTATACGAGCAGTACTTC
CASSPLGGVYEQYF
>15|TRBV10-3|TRBD1|TRBJ1-2|.
TGTGCCATCAGTCCTCAGGGGGCGCAATCGGGTGGCTACACCTTC
CAISPQGAQSGGYTF